This TCR beta chain derives from a study of CD8+ T cells in alopecia areata. Extracted RNA was reverse transcribed, and the resulting cDNA served as sequencing template. Assay: immunoSEQ multiplex PCR; the TCRdb copy retains only in-frame clones and omits some. Altogether around 190,000 clones are present, just over 55% being singletons, with the ten largest covering 4.9%. The V end lost 2 bases, the J end lost 8 bases, and 9 bases lay between the germline ends. The CDR3 is 12 residues long. CDR1 and CDR2 from the germline V gene are GTSNPN and SVGIG (reference sequence). This TCR came from a human donor in good health. The chain links TRBV30 to TRBJ2-2, with a weak D call TRBD1 (6 bases). Input material: CD8+ T cells sorted from blood. CDR3 amino acids: CAWSTGTGELFF. The CDR3 region has the DNA TGTGCCTGGAGTACCGGGACAGGGGAGCTGTTTTTT.